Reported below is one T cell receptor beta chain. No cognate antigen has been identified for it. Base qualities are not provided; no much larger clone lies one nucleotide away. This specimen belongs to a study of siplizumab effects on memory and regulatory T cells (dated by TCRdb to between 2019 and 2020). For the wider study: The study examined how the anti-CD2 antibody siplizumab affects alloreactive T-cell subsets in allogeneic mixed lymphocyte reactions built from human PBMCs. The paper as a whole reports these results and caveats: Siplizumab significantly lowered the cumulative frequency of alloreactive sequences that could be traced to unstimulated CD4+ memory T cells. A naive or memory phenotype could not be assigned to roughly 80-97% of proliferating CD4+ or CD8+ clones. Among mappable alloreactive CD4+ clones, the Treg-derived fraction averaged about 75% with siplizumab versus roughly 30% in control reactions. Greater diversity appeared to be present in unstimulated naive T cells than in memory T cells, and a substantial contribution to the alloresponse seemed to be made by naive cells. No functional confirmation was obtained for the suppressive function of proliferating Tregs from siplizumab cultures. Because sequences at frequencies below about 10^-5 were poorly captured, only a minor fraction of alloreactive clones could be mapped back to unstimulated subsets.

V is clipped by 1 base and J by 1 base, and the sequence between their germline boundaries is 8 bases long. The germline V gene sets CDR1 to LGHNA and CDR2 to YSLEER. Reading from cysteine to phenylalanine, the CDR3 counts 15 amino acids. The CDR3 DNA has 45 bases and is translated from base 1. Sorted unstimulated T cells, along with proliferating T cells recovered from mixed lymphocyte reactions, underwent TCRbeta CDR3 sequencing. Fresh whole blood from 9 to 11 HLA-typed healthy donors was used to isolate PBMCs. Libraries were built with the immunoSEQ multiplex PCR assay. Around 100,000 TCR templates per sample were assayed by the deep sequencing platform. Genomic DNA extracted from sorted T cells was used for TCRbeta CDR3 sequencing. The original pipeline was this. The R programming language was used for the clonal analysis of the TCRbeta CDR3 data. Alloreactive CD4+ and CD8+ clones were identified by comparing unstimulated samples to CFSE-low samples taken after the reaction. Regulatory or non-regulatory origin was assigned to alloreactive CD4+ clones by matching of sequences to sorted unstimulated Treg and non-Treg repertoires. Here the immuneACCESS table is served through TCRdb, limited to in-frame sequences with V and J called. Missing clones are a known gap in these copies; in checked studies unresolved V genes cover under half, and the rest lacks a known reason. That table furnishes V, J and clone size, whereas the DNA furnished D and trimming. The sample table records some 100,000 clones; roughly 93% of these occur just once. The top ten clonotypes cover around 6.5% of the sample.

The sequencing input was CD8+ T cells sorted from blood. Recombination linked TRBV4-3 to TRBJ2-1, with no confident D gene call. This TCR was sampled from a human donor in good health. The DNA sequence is TGCGCCAGCAGCCAAGCGTCTAGTTCCTACAATGAGCAGTTCTTC. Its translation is CASSQASSSYNEQFF.